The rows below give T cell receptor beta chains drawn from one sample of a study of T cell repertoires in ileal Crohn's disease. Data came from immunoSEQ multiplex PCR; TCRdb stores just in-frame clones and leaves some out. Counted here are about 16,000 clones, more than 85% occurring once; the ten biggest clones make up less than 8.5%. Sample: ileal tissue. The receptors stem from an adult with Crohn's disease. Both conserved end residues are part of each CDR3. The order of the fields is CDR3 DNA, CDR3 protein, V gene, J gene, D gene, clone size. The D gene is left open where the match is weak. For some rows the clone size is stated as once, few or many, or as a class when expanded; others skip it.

CDR3nt: TGTGCCAGCAGCTTAACATGGAACTCTGGGGCCAACGTCCTGACTTTC; CDR3aa: CASSLTWNSGANVLTF; v_gene: TRBV11-1; j_gene: TRBJ2-6; d_gene: NA; abundance: NA
CDR3nt: TGCGCCAGCAGCCAAGGCTCAAACATGAACACTGAAGCTTTCTTT; CDR3aa: CASSQGSNMNTEAFF; v_gene: TRBV4-1; j_gene: TRBJ1-1; d_gene: NA; abundance: NA
CDR3nt: TGCGCCAGCAGCTTCAAACAGGGGGACGAGCAGTACTTC; CDR3aa: CASSFKQGDEQYF; v_gene: TRBV5-1; j_gene: TRBJ2-7; d_gene: TRBD1; abundance: NA
CDR3nt: TGCGCCAGCAGCCGATTCAGGGATACGCAGTATTTT; CDR3aa: CASSRFRDTQYF; v_gene: TRBV5-1; j_gene: TRBJ2-3; d_gene: NA; abundance: NA
CDR3nt: TGCGCCAGCAGCTTACGGACTAGCCCGGGGGCGGAGACCCAGTACTTC; CDR3aa: CASSLRTSPGAETQYF; v_gene: TRBV5-1; j_gene: TRBJ2-5; d_gene: TRBD2; abundance: NA
CDR3nt: TGTGCCAGCAGCGTCGGACAGGGGGCGGGAACCGGGGAGCTGTTTTTT; CDR3aa: CASSVGQGAGTGELFF; v_gene: TRBV7-6; j_gene: TRBJ2-2; d_gene: TRBD1; abundance: once
CDR3nt: TGTGCCAGCATGAGGGGGAATGAAAAACTGTTTTTT; CDR3aa: CASMRGNEKLFF; v_gene: TRBV6-6; j_gene: TRBJ1-4; d_gene: NA; abundance: NA
CDR3nt: TGCGCCAGCAGTTTGGAGGGGAGAGATACGCAGTATTTT; CDR3aa: CASSLEGRDTQYF; v_gene: TRBV5-1; j_gene: TRBJ2-3; d_gene: NA; abundance: NA
CDR3nt: TGTGCCAGCAGCTCTCCCGGAGGGGGACAAGAGACCCAGTACTTC; CDR3aa: CASSSPGGGQETQYF; v_gene: TRBV6-5; j_gene: TRBJ2-5; d_gene: NA; abundance: NA
CDR3nt: TGTGCCAGCAGCTCGCTAGCGGGGGGGACCCAGTACTTC; CDR3aa: CASSSLAGGTQYF; v_gene: TRBV7-3; j_gene: TRBJ2-5; d_gene: TRBD2; abundance: NA
CDR3nt: TGTGCCAGCAGCTTGGGGCAGGGGCGGAAAGAGACCCAGTACTTC; CDR3aa: CASSLGQGRKETQYF; v_gene: TRBV5-8; j_gene: TRBJ2-5; d_gene: NA; abundance: once
CDR3nt: TGTGCCAGCAGCTTGTTTCAGGTCTACGAGCAGTACTTC; CDR3aa: CASSLFQVYEQYF; v_gene: TRBV5-6; j_gene: TRBJ2-7; d_gene: NA; abundance: NA
CDR3nt: TGTGCCAGTAGTATGAGTATAGGGACCCTCTATGGCTACACCTTC; CDR3aa: CASSMSIGTLYGYTF; v_gene: TRBV19; j_gene: TRBJ1-2; d_gene: NA; abundance: NA
CDR3nt: TGCGCCAGCAGCTTAACGGGACAGGGCTACGAGCAGTACTTC; CDR3aa: CASSLTGQGYEQYF; v_gene: TRBV5-1; j_gene: TRBJ2-7; d_gene: TRBD1; abundance: NA
CDR3nt: TGTGCCAGATCAGAACCGAACACTGAAGCTTTCTTT; CDR3aa: CARSEPNTEAFF; v_gene: TRBV28; j_gene: TRBJ1-1; d_gene: NA; abundance: once
CDR3nt: TGTGCCACAACCCAAATGATCGGGGGTTCAGATACGCAGTATTTT; CDR3aa: CATTQMIGGSDTQYF; v_gene: TRBV27; j_gene: TRBJ2-3; d_gene: NA; abundance: few
CDR3nt: TGTGCCAGCAAAGGGGATCCGAACACTGAAGCTTTCTTT; CDR3aa: CASKGDPNTEAFF; v_gene: TRBV6-5; j_gene: TRBJ1-1; d_gene: NA; abundance: NA
CDR3nt: TGTGCCAGCAGTGCCGTCGGTTACTATAATTCACCCCTCCACTTT; CDR3aa: CASSAVGYYNSPLHF; v_gene: TRBV2; j_gene: TRBJ1-6; d_gene: NA; abundance: NA
CDR3nt: TGTGCCAGCACCATCTCGAGCTCCTACAATGAGCAGTTCTTC; CDR3aa: CASTISSSYNEQFF; v_gene: TRBV11-2; j_gene: TRBJ2-1; d_gene: NA; abundance: NA
CDR3nt: TGTGCCATCAAGACCGGGACAGAACATTACAATGAGCAGTTCTTC; CDR3aa: CAIKTGTEHYNEQFF; v_gene: TRBV10-3; j_gene: TRBJ2-1; d_gene: TRBD1; abundance: NA
CDR3nt: TGTGCCAGCAGTAACCGGGACGGTTACAATGAGCAGTTCTTC; CDR3aa: CASSNRDGYNEQFF; v_gene: TRBV6-5; j_gene: TRBJ2-1; d_gene: NA; abundance: NA
CDR3nt: TGTGCCAGCAGTCAACAGAGCTCCTACAATGAGCAGTTCTTC; CDR3aa: CASSQQSSYNEQFF; v_gene: TRBV6-6; j_gene: TRBJ2-1; d_gene: NA; abundance: NA
CDR3nt: TGTGCCAGCAGCGCAGGACAGGGCGGCTGGGGAGGACTGTTTTTT; CDR3aa: CASSAGQGGWGGLFF; v_gene: TRBV7-9; j_gene: TRBJ1-4; d_gene: TRBD1; abundance: NA
CDR3nt: TGCGCCAGCAGCTTCCGACCAGACAGGGTGGAGCATGGCTACACCTTC; CDR3aa: CASSFRPDRVEHGYTF; v_gene: TRBV5-1; j_gene: TRBJ1-2; d_gene: TRBD1; abundance: NA
CDR3nt: TGTGCCAGCAGCTTTGTCAGGGCAGGAAAACTGTTTTTT; CDR3aa: CASSFVRAGKLFF; v_gene: TRBV7-2; j_gene: TRBJ1-4; d_gene: NA; abundance: NA
CDR3nt: TGCGCCAGCAGCTTGGATACCAGGGGAGAGACCCAGTACTTC; CDR3aa: CASSLDTRGETQYF; v_gene: TRBV5-1; j_gene: TRBJ2-5; d_gene: NA; abundance: NA
CDR3nt: TGTGCCTGGAGTGTAAATCGGGGTCGGGGAGGCCACACTGAAGCTTTCTTT; CDR3aa: CAWSVNRGRGGHTEAFF; v_gene: TRBV30; j_gene: TRBJ1-1; d_gene: NA; abundance: NA
CDR3nt: TGTGCCAGCAGTTTAAACTATCGCTACGAGCAGTACTTC; CDR3aa: CASSLNYRYEQYF; v_gene: TRBV27; j_gene: TRBJ2-7; d_gene: NA; abundance: NA
CDR3nt: TGCACCAGCAGCCAGACAGGGGGATCTGAAGGCTACACCTTC; CDR3aa: CTSSQTGGSEGYTF; v_gene: TRBV1; j_gene: TRBJ1-2; d_gene: NA; abundance: NA
CDR3nt: TGTGCCAGCAGCGCTGGCGGACAGGCGTCTTACGAGCAGTACTTC; CDR3aa: CASSAGGQASYEQYF; v_gene: TRBV9; j_gene: TRBJ2-7; d_gene: TRBD1; abundance: once
CDR3nt: TGTGCCAGCAGAACGGGACAGAGGACCGAAGCTTTCTTT; CDR3aa: CASRTGQRTEAFF; v_gene: TRBV6-5; j_gene: TRBJ1-1; d_gene: TRBD1; abundance: NA
CDR3nt: TGCGCCAGCAGCTACACGCTACCGGGACAGGGTCGCTCACCCCTCCACTTT; CDR3aa: CASSYTLPGQGRSPLHF; v_gene: TRBV5-1; j_gene: TRBJ1-6; d_gene: TRBD1; abundance: NA